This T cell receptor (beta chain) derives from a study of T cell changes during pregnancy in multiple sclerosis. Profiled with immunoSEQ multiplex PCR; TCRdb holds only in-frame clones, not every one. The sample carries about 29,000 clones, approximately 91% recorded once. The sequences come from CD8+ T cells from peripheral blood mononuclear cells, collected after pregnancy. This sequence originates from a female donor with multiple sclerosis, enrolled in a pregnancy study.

CDR3 coding DNA: TGTGCCAGCAGTGAAGGGGTCGGGGGGGGCCTCTACGAGCAGTACTTC. Its protein is CASSEGVGGGLYEQYF. This chain links TRBV2 with TRBJ2-7; 8 nucleotides align to TRBD2. The CDR3 is 16 amino acids. Unmatched junction bases numbered 8, after V lost 1 base and J lost 3 bases. CDR1 is SNHLY and CDR2 is FYNNEI in the germline V gene.